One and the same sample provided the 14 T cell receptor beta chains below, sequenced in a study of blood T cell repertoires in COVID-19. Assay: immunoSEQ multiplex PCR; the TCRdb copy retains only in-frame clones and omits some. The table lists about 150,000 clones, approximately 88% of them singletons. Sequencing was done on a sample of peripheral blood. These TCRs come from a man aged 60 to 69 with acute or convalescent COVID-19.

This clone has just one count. The CDR3 DNA reads TGTGCCAGCAGTTACGCGGGACCGAACACCGGGGAGCTGTTTTTT. As protein: CASSYAGPNTGELFF. The chain links TRBV6-2 or TRBV6-3 to TRBJ2-2; D may be TRBD2 (6 bases). Germline V gives CDR1 MNHEY, CDR2 SVGEGT. CDR3 length: 15 residues. Trimming stripped 2 bases from V and 0 bases from J, with 7 bases between.

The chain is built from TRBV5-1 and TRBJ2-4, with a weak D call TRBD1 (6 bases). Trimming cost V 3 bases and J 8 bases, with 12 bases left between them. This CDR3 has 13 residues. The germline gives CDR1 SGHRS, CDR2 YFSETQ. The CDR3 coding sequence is TGCGCCAGCAGCTACGGCGAGGGGGACATTCAGTACTTC. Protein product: CASSYGEGDIQYF. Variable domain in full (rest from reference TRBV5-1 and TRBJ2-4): KAGVTQTPRYLIKTRGQQVTLSCSPISGHRSVSWYQQTPGQGLQFLFEYFSETQRNKGNFPGRFSGRQFSNSRSEMNVSTLELGDSALYLCASSYGEGDIQYFGAGTRLSVL.

CDR3: CASGQGADTQYF. CDR3 coding DNA: TGTGCTAGTGGTCAGGGGGCAGATACGCAGTATTTT. The V call is TRBV12-5, the J call TRBJ2-3; 7 bases fit TRBD1. The CDR3 runs to 12 residues. In germline, CDR1 is LGHNT, CDR2 FRNRAP. Germline trimming cut 5 bases from V and 4 bases from J; bases unmatched to any gene: 0. The variable domain in full, with the rest retrieved from reference TRBV12-5 and TRBJ2-3, is DARVTQTPRHKVTEMGQEVTMRCQPILGHNTVFWYRQTMMQGLELLAYFRNRAPLDDSGMPKDRFSAEMPDATLATLKIQPSEPRDSAVYFCASGQGADTQYFGPGTRLTVL.

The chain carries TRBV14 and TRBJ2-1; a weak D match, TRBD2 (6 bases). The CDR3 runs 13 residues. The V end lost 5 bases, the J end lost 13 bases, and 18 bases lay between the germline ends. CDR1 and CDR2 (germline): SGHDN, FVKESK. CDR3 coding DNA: TGTGCCAGCAGCAACTACGGGACTGTCTCTCAGTTCTTC. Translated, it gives CASSNYGTVSQFF.

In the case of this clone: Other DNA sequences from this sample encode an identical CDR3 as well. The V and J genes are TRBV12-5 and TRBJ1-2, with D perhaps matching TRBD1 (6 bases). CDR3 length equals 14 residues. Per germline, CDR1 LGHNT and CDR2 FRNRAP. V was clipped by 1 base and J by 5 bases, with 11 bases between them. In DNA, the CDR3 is TGTGCTAGTGGTTTGGGTCAGGGGTTTTATGGCTACACCTTC. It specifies CASGLGQGFYGYTF.

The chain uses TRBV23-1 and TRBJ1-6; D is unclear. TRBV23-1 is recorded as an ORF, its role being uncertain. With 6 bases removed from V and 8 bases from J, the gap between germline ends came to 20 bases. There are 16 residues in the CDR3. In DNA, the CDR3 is TGCGCCAGCAGGGCGTTCTGGGGTAGAGGGCATTCACCCCTCCACTTT. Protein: CASRAFWGRGHSPLHF.

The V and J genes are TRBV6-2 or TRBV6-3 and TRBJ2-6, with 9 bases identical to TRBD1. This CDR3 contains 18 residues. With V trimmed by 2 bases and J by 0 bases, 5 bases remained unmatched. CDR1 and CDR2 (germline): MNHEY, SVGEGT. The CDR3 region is CASSYRTGANSGANVLTF. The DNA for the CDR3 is TGTGCCAGCAGTTACCGGACAGGGGCCAACTCTGGGGCCAACGTCCTGACTTTC.

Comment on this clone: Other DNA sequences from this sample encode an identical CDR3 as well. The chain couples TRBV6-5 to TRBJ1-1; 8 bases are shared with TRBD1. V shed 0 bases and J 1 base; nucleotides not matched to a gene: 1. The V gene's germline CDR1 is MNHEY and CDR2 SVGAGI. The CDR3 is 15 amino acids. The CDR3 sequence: CASSYSGTGNTEAFF. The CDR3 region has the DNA TGTGCCAGCAGTTACTCTGGGACAGGGAACACTGAAGCTTTCTTT.

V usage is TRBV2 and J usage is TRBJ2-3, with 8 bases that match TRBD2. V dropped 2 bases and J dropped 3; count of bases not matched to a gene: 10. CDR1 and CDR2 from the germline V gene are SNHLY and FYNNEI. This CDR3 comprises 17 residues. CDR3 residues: CASSENGYSGVTDTQYF. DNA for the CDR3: TGTGCCAGCAGTGAAAACGGTTATAGCGGGGTTACAGATACGCAGTATTTT.

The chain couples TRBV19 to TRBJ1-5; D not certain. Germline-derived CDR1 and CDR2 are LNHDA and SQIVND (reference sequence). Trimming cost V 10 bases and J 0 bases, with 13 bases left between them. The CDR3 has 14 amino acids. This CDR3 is CATTSGYSNQPQHF. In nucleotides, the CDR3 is TGTGCCACAACTTCAGGCTATAGCAATCAGCCCCAGCATTTT.

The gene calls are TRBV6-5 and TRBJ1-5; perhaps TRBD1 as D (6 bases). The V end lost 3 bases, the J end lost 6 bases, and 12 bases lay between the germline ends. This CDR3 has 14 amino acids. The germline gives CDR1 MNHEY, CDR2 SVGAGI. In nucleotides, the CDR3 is TGTGCCAGCAGTTATCAACAGGGAGCTCAGCCCCAGCATTTT. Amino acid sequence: CASSYQQGAQPQHF.

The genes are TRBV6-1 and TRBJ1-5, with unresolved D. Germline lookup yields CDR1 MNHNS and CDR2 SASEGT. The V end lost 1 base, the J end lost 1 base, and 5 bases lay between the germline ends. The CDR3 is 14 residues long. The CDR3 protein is CASSEDLSNQPQHF. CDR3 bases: TGTGCCAGCAGTGAAGATTTAAGCAATCAGCCCCAGCATTTT.

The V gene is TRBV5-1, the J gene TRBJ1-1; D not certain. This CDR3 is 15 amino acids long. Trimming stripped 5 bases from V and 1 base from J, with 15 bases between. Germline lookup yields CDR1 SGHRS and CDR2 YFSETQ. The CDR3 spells CASRVGTKGNTEAFF. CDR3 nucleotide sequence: TGCGCCAGCAGGGTGGGCACAAAAGGGAACACTGAAGCTTTCTTT.

For the CDR3, the DNA is TGCGCCAGCAGCCAAGAAGGGGGCCTTAATCATTCACCCCTCCACTTT. It specifies CASSQEGGLNHSPLHF. The chain is built from TRBV4-1 and TRBJ1-6; 7 nucleotides match TRBD1. This CDR3 region has 16 residues. The ends lost 0 bases at V and 8 bases at J; junction bases unmatched: 7. The V gene's germline CDR1 is MGHRA and CDR2 YSYEKL.